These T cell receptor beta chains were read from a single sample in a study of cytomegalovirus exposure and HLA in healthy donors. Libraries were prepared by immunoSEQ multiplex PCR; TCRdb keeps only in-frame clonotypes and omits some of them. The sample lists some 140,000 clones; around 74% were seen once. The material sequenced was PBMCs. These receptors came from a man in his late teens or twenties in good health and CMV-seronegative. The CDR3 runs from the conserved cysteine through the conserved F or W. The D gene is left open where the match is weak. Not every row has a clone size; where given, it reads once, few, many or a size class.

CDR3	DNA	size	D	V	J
CASSSHRGQVGEIAYEQYF	TGTGCCAGCAGTTCTCACCGGGGACAGGTGGGCGAAATAGCCTACGAGCAGTACTTC	once	TRBD1	TRBV27	TRBJ2-7
CASSPSRASDEQFF	TGTGCCAGCTCACCCTCCAGGGCTTCGGATGAGCAGTTCTTC	NA	NA	TRBV18	TRBJ2-1
CASSLAGQGATDTQYF	TGCGCCAGCAGCTTGGCTGGACAGGGGGCAACAGATACGCAGTATTTT	NA	TRBD1	TRBV5-1	TRBJ2-3
CASSIPDRATEAFF	TGTGCCAGCAGCATACCGGACAGGGCCACTGAAGCTTTCTTT	NA	TRBD1	TRBV11-2	TRBJ1-1
CASSQDLPGGEGNTIYF	TGCGCCAGCAGCCAAGATCTTCCAGGCGGGGAAGGAAACACCATATATTTT	NA	NA	TRBV4-3	TRBJ1-3
CASSLGLRAGNTEAFF	TGTGCCAGCAGCTTAGGTCTCAGGGCGGGGAACACTGAAGCCTTCTTT	NA	NA	TRBV7-9	TRBJ1-1
CASSQNDRGQAGANGLTF	TGTGCCAGCAGCCAAAACGACAGGGGGCAAGCTGGGGCCAACGGCCTGACTTTC	NA	TRBD1	TRBV4-2	TRBJ2-6
CASSPSGGGDTQYF	TGTGCCAGCAGCCCAAGCGGGGGCGGGGATACGCAGTATTTT	NA	TRBD2	TRBV7-9	TRBJ2-3
CASSRAGDRTDTQYF	TGTGCCAGCAGCCGAGCGGGCGACCGCACAGATACGCAGTATTTT	NA	NA	TRBV4-2	TRBJ2-3
CASSFRDRATGELFF	TGTGCCAGCAGCTTCAGGGATCGGGCAACCGGGGAGCTGTTTTTT	NA	NA	TRBV5-5	TRBJ2-2
CATSTRGLSTEAFF	TGTGCCACCAGCACCCGGGGACTTTCCACTGAAGCTTTCTTT	NA	NA	TRBV15	TRBJ1-1
CASSGTGSSNQPQHF	TGTGCCAGCAGTGGGACAGGGTCAAGCAATCAGCCCCAGCATTTT	NA	TRBD1	TRBV2	TRBJ1-5
CASSPREGGYTF	TGTGCCAGCTCACCACGGGAGGGAGGCTACACCTTC	NA	NA	TRBV18	TRBJ1-2
CASSLGGQSPLHF	TGTGCCAGCAGCCTAGGGGGTCAATCACCCCTCCACTTT	NA	NA	TRBV6-6	TRBJ1-6
CASSPPGRYGYTF	TGTGCCAGCAGTCCCCCCGGGAGGTATGGCTACACCTTC	NA	NA	TRBV9	TRBJ1-2
CASSLGSGGSIDTQYF	TGTGCCAGCAGCTTAGGTAGCGGGGGTTCTATAGATACGCAGTATTTT	NA	TRBD2	TRBV5-6	TRBJ2-3
CASSLAGGNTDTQYF	TGTGCCAGCAGCCTCGCCGGGGGTAACACAGATACGCAGTATTTT	NA	NA	TRBV7-2	TRBJ2-3
CASSLYGNQYNEQFF	TGTGCCAGCAGTTTATACGGGAATCAATACAATGAGCAGTTCTTC	NA	NA	TRBV27	TRBJ2-1
CASSPLPGQPQHF	TGTGCCAGCTCACCACTTCCGGGTCAGCCCCAGCATTTT	NA	NA	TRBV18	TRBJ1-5
CSVRRSSRAYEQYF	TGCAGCGTTCGCCGGTCATCCCGGGCCTACGAGCAGTACTTC	few	NA	TRBV29-1	TRBJ2-7
CASSLSWHAFF	TGTGCCAGCAGTTTATCTTGGCACGCTTTCTTT	NA	NA	TRBV28	TRBJ1-1
CASSRTGTTSNTEAFF	TGTGCCAGCAGCAGGACAGGGACAACTTCGAACACTGAAGCTTTCTTT	NA	TRBD1	TRBV7-2	TRBJ1-1
CSVGGGGSTDTQYF	TGCAGCGTTGGGGGCGGGGGAAGCACAGATACGCAGTATTTT	few	TRBD2	TRBV29-1	TRBJ2-3
CASSPTAGPKYF	TGCGCCAGCAGCCCAACCGCAGGTCCTAAGTACTTC	NA	NA	TRBV5-1	TRBJ2-5
CASSQALAGIYEQYF	TGTGCCAGCAGCCAAGCCCTAGCGGGGATTTACGAGCAGTACTTC	NA	TRBD2	TRBV14	TRBJ2-7
CASSWTGAPLGYGYTF	TGTGCCAGCAGTTGGACAGGGGCCCCTTTGGGCTATGGCTACACCTTC	few	TRBD1	TRBV6-5	TRBJ1-2
CASSSREQPYNEQFF	TGTGCCAGCAGCTCCCGGGAACAGCCCTACAATGAGCAGTTCTTC	once	NA	TRBV5-6	TRBJ2-1
CSGREVETQYF	TGCAGTGGCAGGGAGGTAGAGACCCAGTACTTC	NA	NA	TRBV20-1	TRBJ2-5
CASSRDRVGVYAGNTIYF	TGTGCCAGCAGCCGGGACAGGGTCGGGGTTTATGCTGGAAACACCATATATTTT	few	TRBD1	TRBV7-6	TRBJ1-3
CASSLTNEQFF	TGTGCCAGCAGCCTTACAAATGAGCAGTTCTTC	NA	NA	TRBV7-9	TRBJ2-1
CASSDGTVYQETQYF	TGTGCCAGCAGCGACGGGACAGTATACCAAGAGACCCAGTACTTC	NA	TRBD1	TRBV7-9	TRBJ2-5
CASSLGQGGYEQYF	TGCGCCAGCAGCTTAGGACAGGGAGGTTACGAGCAGTACTTC	NA	TRBD1	TRBV5-1	TRBJ2-7
CASSESTGARNEQFF	TGTGCCAGCAGTGAATCAACAGGGGCTCGGAATGAGCAGTTCTTC	NA	TRBD1	TRBV6-1	TRBJ2-1
CASSHDRGYTDTQYF	TGTGCCAGCAGCCACGACAGGGGGTACACAGATACGCAGTATTTT	NA	TRBD1	TRBV5-4	TRBJ2-3
CASSQLVSETQYF	TGTGCCAGCAGCCAACTAGTCTCGGAGACCCAGTACTTC	NA	NA	TRBV14	TRBJ2-5